This T cell receptor beta chain appears in the sequencing data of a study of T-cell memory formation after mild COVID-19. Trimming pared 2 bases from V and 4 bases from J, leaving 17 bases between. The CDR3 runs 16 residues. Per the germline V gene, CDR1 is KGHSH and CDR2 is LQKENI. TCRdb recomputed calls from the 5' RACE reads with MiXCR, one row per CDR3 protein. The table has 550,000 to 600,000 distinct CDR3 sequences, 17% seen once. Notes on this clonotype: The antigen is unknown.

Study-wide points: For contracting clones, CD4+ ones sat mainly in CM and EM, CD8+ in EMRA.

Material for sequencing was PBMCs or a T cell subset sorted from them (not recorded which). The rearrangement joins TRBV18 to TRBJ1-2; D unresolved. The sequence derives from an adult woman who had mild COVID-19 (a few samples of this study predate the infection). Cell type and time point are not known. This chain's CDR3 is CASSPVQSTLGYGYTF. In nucleotides, the CDR3 is TGTGCCAGCTCACCAGTTCAAAGTACCCTTGGCTATGGCTACACCTTC.